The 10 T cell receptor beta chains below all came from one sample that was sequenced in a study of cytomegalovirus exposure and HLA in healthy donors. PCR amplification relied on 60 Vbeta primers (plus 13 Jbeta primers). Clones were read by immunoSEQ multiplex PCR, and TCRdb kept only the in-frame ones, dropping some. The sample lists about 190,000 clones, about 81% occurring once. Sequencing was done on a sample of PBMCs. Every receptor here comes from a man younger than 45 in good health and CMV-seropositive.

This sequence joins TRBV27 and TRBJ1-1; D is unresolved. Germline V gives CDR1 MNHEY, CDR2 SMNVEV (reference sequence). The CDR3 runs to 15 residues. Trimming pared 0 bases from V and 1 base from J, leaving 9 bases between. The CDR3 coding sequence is TGTGCCAGCAGTTTATCGGCTCTCCCGAACACTGAAGCTTTCTTT. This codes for CASSLSALPNTEAFF.

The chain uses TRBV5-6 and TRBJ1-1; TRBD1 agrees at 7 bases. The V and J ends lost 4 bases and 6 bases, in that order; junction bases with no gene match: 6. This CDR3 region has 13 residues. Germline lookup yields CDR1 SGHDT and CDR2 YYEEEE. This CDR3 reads CASSPAQGAEAFF. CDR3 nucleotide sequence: TGTGCCAGCAGCCCCGCCCAGGGGGCTGAAGCTTTCTTT.

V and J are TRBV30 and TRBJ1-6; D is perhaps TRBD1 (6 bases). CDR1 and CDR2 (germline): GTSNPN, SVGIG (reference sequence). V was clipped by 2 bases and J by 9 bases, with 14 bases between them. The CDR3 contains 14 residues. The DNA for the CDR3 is TGTGCCTGGAGTTTTCGGGGGGGCGGTTCACCCCTCCACTTT. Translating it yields CAWSFRGGGSPLHF.

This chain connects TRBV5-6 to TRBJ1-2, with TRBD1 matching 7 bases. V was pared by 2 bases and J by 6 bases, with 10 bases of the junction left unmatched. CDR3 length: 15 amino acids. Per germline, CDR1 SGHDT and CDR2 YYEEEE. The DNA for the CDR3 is TGTGCCAGCAGCTTCGGAACAGGGGTATCGGATGGCTACACCTTC. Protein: CASSFGTGVSDGYTF.

The CDR3 DNA is TGTGCCAGCAGTTTCTTCCCCGGGACAGGAGCGGAGACCCAGTACTTC. Translating gives CASSFFPGTGAETQYF. V and J are TRBV28 and TRBJ2-5; TRBD1 aligns across 8 bases. Germline trimming cut 3 bases from V and 5 bases from J; bases unmatched to any gene: 11. Germline V CDR1 and CDR2: MDHEN, SYDVKM. This CDR3 comprises 16 residues.

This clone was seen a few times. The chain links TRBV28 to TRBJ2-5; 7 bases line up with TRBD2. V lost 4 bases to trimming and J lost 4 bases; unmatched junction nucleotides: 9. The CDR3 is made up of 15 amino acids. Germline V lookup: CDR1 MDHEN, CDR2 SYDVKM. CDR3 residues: CASSWGGARGETQYF. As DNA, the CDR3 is TGTGCCAGCAGTTGGGGAGGGGCTCGGGGAGAGACCCAGTACTTC.

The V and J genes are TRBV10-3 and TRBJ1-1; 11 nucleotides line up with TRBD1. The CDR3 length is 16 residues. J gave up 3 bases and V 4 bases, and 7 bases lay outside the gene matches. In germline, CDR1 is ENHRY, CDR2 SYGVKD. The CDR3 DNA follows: TGTGCCATCAGTGCCTCGGGACAGGGGGTCGACACTGAAGCTTTCTTT. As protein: CAISASGQGVDTEAFF.

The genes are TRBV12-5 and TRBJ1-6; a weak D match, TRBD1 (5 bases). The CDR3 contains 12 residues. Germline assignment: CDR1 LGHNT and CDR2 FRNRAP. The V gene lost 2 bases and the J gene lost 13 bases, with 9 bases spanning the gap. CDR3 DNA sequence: TGTGCTAGTGGTTTGATGGACACCCCCCTCCACTTT. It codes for CASGLMDTPLHF. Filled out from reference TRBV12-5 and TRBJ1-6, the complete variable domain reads DARVTQTPRHKVTEMGQEVTMRCQPILGHNTVFWYRQTMMQGLELLAYFRNRAPLDDSGMPKDRFSAEMPDATLATLKIQPSEPRDSAVYFCASGLMDTPLHFGNGTRLTVT.

CDR3 coding DNA: TGTGCCAGTAAGGTAGCGGGGTCCTACAATGAGCAGTTCTTC. The encoded protein is CASKVAGSYNEQFF. The V gene is TRBV19, the J gene TRBJ2-1, with TRBD2 identical over 8 bases. Germline V gives CDR1 LNHDA, CDR2 SQIVND (reference sequence). The J segment lost 1 base and the V segment lost 7 bases, leaving 3 bases of the junction unmatched. This CDR3 is 14 amino acids long.

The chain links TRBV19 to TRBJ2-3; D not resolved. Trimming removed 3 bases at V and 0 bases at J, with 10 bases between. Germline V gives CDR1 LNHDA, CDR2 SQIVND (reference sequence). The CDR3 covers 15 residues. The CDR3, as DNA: TGTGCCAGTAGTATTGGTACAGTTAGCACAGATACGCAGTATTTT. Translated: CASSIGTVSTDTQYF.